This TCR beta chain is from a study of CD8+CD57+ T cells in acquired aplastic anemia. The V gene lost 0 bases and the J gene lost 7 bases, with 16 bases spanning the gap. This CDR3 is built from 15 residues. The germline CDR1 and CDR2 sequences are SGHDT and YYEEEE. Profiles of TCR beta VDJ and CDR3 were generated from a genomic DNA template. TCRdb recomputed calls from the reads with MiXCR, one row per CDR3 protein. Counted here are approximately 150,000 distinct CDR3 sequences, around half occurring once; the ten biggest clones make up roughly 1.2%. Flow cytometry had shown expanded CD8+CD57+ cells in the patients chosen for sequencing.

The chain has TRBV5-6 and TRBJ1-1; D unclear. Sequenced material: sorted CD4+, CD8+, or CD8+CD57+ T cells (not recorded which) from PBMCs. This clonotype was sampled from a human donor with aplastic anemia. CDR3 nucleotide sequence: TGTGCCAGCAGCTTGGCCGGGCAGCATCCCCATGAAGCTTTCTTT. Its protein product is CASSLAGQHPHEAFF. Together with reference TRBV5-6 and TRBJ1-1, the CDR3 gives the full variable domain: DAGVTQSPTHLIKTRGQQVTLRCSPKSGHDTVSWYQQALGQGPQFIFQYYEEEERQRGNFPDRFSGHQFPNYSSELNVNALLLGDSALYLCASSLAGQHPHEAFFGQGTRLTVV.